This T cell receptor (beta chain) was documented in a study of regulatory T cells in long-lasting Graves disease (dated by TCRdb to the early 2020s). Regarding the research as a whole: In the newly diagnosed Graves' disease group, patients had been taking antithyroid drugs for less than 3 months. The study was registered as a clinical trial and conducted in China. A total of around 35 samples were covered by TCR sequencing, comprising roughly 13 persistent and approximately 20 newly diagnosed Graves' disease patients. Persistent Graves' disease patients were compared with newly diagnosed Graves' disease patients by peripheral blood TCR sequencing and RNA sequencing. Results and caveats for the whole study, not just this receptor: Lower TCR Shannon entropy and fewer highly expanded clones were observed in persistent Graves' disease patients than in newly diagnosed patients, which suggested clonal expansion. Because the primary lesion, thyroid tissue, could not be accessed, the study looked at peripheral blood alone. Only the TCR beta chain was sequenced and analyzed. Persistent patients shared more public clonotypes among themselves (2,741) than newly diagnosed patients did (roughly 920). The authors noted that the small sample size was a limitation that may lower accuracy. Preferential use of TRBV28, TRBJ1-2 and TRBJ2-5 was observed in persistent disease, whereas TRBV20-1 and TRBJ2-1 were favored in newly diagnosed disease.

Many counts were recorded for this clonotype. Its cognate antigen has yet to be identified. It has no much larger one-base neighbor in the sample; base qualities were not kept. The sample's time point, from its label and the paper: newly diagnosed GD, antithyroid drugs for less than 3 months. For both TCR sequencing and RNA sequencing, RNA was extracted from PBMCs in TRIzol. The diagnosis of Graves' disease was made according to American Thyroid Association guidelines. The patients came from an endocrinology department in Xi'an, China. From each patient, 8 to 10 milliliters of peripheral blood was collected into an EDTA anticoagulant tube. PBMCs were isolated by Ficoll Paque Plus density gradient separation without further T cell sorting. An Agilent 2100 Bioanalyzer and agarose gel were used to assess RNA quality, and a NanoDrop 2000 was used to measure RNA concentration. The CDR3 contains 11 residues, cysteine and phenylalanine counted. The DNA shown is the 33-base CDR3, in frame from base 1. The V end gives up 5 bases and the J end 2 bases, leaving 0 bases in the junction not matched to a gene. Sequences DFQATT (CDR1) and SNEGSKA (CDR2) are obtained from the germline V gene (reference sequence).

The library was prepared using multiplex PCR. Sequencing took place on an Illumina HiSeq 4000. To build TCR beta libraries, CDR3 regions were amplified by Arm-PCR using iRepertoire HTBI primers. Before sequencing, the PCR products underwent gel purification. The paper's data handling went like this. Gene usage analysis of CDR3 amino acid clonotypes used the 62 TRBV and 14 TRBJ segments found across samples. COPE and FqMerger were used to merge the filtered high-quality paired reads into contigs. BLAST was used to align contigs to the IMGT TRBV, TRBD and TRBJ reference genes, and CDR3 was defined following IMGT. Any clonotype with a frequency above 0.1% was counted as a highly expanded clone. Shannon entropy served as the measure of repertoire diversity, while the Gini coefficient captured V-J evenness. Clonotypes shared by more than one individual were considered public. The public reads were run again by TCRdb, first through fastp at Q25 and then through MiXCR, and only productive beta chains were kept. Each record represents a unique CDR3 protein, reported with the most common genes and DNA among its rows. None of the V and J calls come from the authors' own analysis; TCRdb made them. This sample gives 250,000 or so distinct CDR3 sequences in total; over 20% of them show up just once. Jointly, the top ten make up over 11% of the sample.

The rearrangement combines TRBV20-1 with TRBJ2-7; 7 of the junction bases match TRBD1. The clonotype was recovered from a female donor with Graves disease. This material consisted of peripheral blood mononuclear cells (PBMCs), taken at new diagnosis, from a patient treated with antithyroid drugs. CDR3 protein: CSAQGAYEQYF. The DNA sequence is TGCAGTGCTCAGGGGGCCTACGAGCAGTACTTC.